Listed below are T cell receptor beta chains from one sample, sequenced in a study of T cells in Graves' hyperthyroidism and ophthalmopathy. MiXCR was run by TCRdb on the multiplex PCR reads, yielding one entry per CDR3 protein. The repertoire has a few hundred thousand distinct CDR3 sequences, approximately 15% of them found once; the top ten carry about 15%. Sequenced material: blood. The receptors derive from a woman between 40 and 55 years old with Graves' hyperthyroidism. The CDR3 runs from the conserved cysteine through the conserved F or W. Each record gives: clone size, V gene, D gene, J gene, CDR3 DNA, CDR3 protein. The D gene is left open where the match is weak. Clone size is not always given. Where it is, it says once, few, many or a class for expanded clones.

many	TRBV4-2	TRBD2	TRBJ2-1	TGTGCCAGCAGCCAGCCAGTCCCGGGACTAGCGGGGGGCAATGAGCAGTTCTTC	CASSQPVPGLAGGNEQFF
few	TRBV7-9	TRBD2	TRBJ2-2	TGTGCCAGCACCCCCTGGGGGGGGAACACCGGGGAGCTGTTTTTT	CASTPWGGNTGELFF
.	TRBV28	.	TRBJ2-1	TGTGCCAGCAGTTTTCGGAATTACAATGAGCAGTTCTTC	CASSFRNYNEQFF
many	TRBV12-3/TRBV12-4	TRBD1	TRBJ1-2	TGTGCCAGCAGTTCCTCGACAGGGCCCTATGGCTACACCTTC	CASSSSTGPYGYTF
many	TRBV10-3	.	TRBJ2-7	TGTGCCATCAGTGAGTCGCTAGCGAGATCCTACGAGCAGTACTTC	CAISESLARSYEQYF
few	TRBV12-3/TRBV12-4	TRBD1	TRBJ1-2	TGTGCCAGCAGGAACCGGGACAGCAACTATGGCTACACCTTC	CASRNRDSNYGYTF
many	TRBV5-5	.	TRBJ1-1	TGTGCCAGCAGCTTGGCGGGGGGCAGTAGGAGCACTGAAGCTTTCTTT	CASSLAGGSRSTEAFF
.	TRBV2	.	TRBJ2-3	TGTGCCAGCAGTGAGGGTTGGGGAGCAGATACGCAGTATTTT	CASSEGWGADTQYF
many	TRBV15	.	TRBJ2-3	TGTGCCACCAGCAGAGATCTCGGTAGCGGACGCACAGATACGCAGTATTTT	CATSRDLGSGRTDTQYF
few	TRBV19	.	TRBJ2-4	TGTGCCAGTAGTATAGGTCTAGTGGGCAAAAACATTCAGTACTTC	CASSIGLVGKNIQYF
many	TRBV6-1	.	TRBJ1-1	TGTGCCACCGTCAGGGTCCTGAACACTGAAGCTTTCTTT	CATVRVLNTEAFF
many	TRBV5-1	TRBD2	TRBJ2-1	TGCGCCAGCAAGGGGGGGAATAGCGGGAGCAGGCAGTTCTTC	CASKGGNSGSRQFF
.	TRBV12-3/TRBV12-4	TRBD1	TRBJ1-2	TGTGCCAGCAGTCGGCGGACAGGGCGGCTCTATGGCTACACCTTC	CASSRRTGRLYGYTF
.	TRBV10-2	TRBD2	TRBJ2-7	TGCGCCAACAGTCTTCTAGCGGGGACCTACGAGCAGTACTTC	CANSLLAGTYEQYF
.	TRBV29-1	TRBD2	TRBJ2-3	TGCAGCGTTGAAGAGGGACTAGCGGGAGTAGATACGCAGTATTTT	CSVEEGLAGVDTQYF
many	TRBV5-1	.	TRBJ2-7	TGCGCCAGCAGCTTGGAACTAGCTCGAAACTACGAGCAGTACTTC	CASSLELARNYEQYF
many	TRBV29-1	TRBD1	TRBJ2-3	TGCAGCGTTGAACCGGACAGGGGGCTGAGTGGTACGCAGTATTTT	CSVEPDRGLSGTQYF
many	TRBV10-3	.	TRBJ2-5	TGTGCCATCAGTCAGGACACCCAAGAGACCCAGTACTTC	CAISQDTQETQYF
many	TRBV20-1	.	TRBJ2-1	TGCAGTGCTGCCTTGTGGACCCCTTCCAGTGAGCAGTTCTTC	CSAALWTPSSEQFF
.	TRBV7-6	.	TRBJ2-3	TGTGCCAGCAGTCTCATCATGCAACAGGGTGGGCGGACAGATACGCAGTATTTT	CASSLIMQQGGRTDTQYF
many	TRBV20-1	TRBD1	TRBJ2-3	TGCAGTGCAGAACCGGGACAGGGGGCAGGGGGCACAGATACGCAGTATTTT	CSAEPGQGAGGTDTQYF
few	TRBV28	.	TRBJ2-1	TGTGCCAGCAGCTTTCCTGTGGGGGGCTACAATGAGCAGTTCTTC	CASSFPVGGYNEQFF
.	TRBV20-1	.	TRBJ1-1	TGCAGTGCTACTCCGACAGGCATGAACACTGAAGCTTTCTTT	CSATPTGMNTEAFF
many	TRBV20-1	.	TRBJ1-5	TGCAGTGCTAAGATAGCGACAGATAGCAATCAGCCCCAGCATTTT	CSAKIATDSNQPQHF
.	TRBV5-1	TRBD2	TRBJ2-1	TGCGCCAGCAGCTGGGGGGGTGCTTCGTTCTTTAGGGATGGCAATGAGCAGTTCTTC	CASSWGGASFFRDGNEQFF
many	TRBV6-1	TRBD1	TRBJ2-1	TGTGCCAGTGGACAGGCTCTCTCCTACAATGAGCAGTTCTTC	CASGQALSYNEQFF
.	TRBV4-2	TRBD2	TRBJ2-3	TGTGCCAGCAGCCAAGTGTCAGCGGGAACAGATACGCAGTATTTT	CASSQVSAGTDTQYF
.	TRBV7-2	.	TRBJ1-1	TGTGCCAGCAGATTTAGGGGGGGGGGCACTGAAGCTTTCTTT	CASRFRGGGTEAFF
few	TRBV7-3	TRBD2	TRBJ2-3	TGTGCCAGCAGCTTAATAGTCGGGGGGACAGATACGCAGTATTTT	CASSLIVGGTDTQYF
many	TRBV20-1	.	TRBJ1-5	TGCAGTGCTAGAGCGGCGGATAGCAATCAGCCCCAGCATTTT	CSARAADSNQPQHF
.	TRBV7-9	TRBD1	TRBJ2-4	TGTGCCAGCAGCTTGACAGGGGGGAAAAACATTCAGTACTTC	CASSLTGGKNIQYF
many	TRBV2	TRBD2	TRBJ2-1	TGTGCCAGCAGTGAGAGGGGTCTAGCGGGGACCAATGAGCAGTTCTTC	CASSERGLAGTNEQFF
many	TRBV12-3/TRBV12-4	TRBD2	TRBJ2-1	TGTGCCAGCAGTTTTAGGACTAGCGGGGCTGCGGGTGAGCAGTTCTTC	CASSFRTSGAAGEQFF
many	TRBV9	.	TRBJ2-5	TGTGCCAGCAGCGGGGGTAGTGCGGAGACCCAGTACTTC	CASSGGSAETQYF
few	TRBV15	.	TRBJ2-1	TGTGCCACCAGCGAGAAGACCGATAGCTCCTACAATGAGCAGTTCTTC	CATSEKTDSSYNEQFF
many	TRBV7-9	TRBD1	TRBJ1-1	TGTGCCAGCAGCTTAGGGCGGGACAGGCCCACTGAAGCTTTCTTT	CASSLGRDRPTEAFF
many	TRBV10-3	TRBD1	TRBJ2-7	TGTGCCTCAGGACAGGGTAGCGCCTACGAGCAGTACTTC	CASGQGSAYEQYF
.	TRBV6-5	.	TRBJ2-2	TGTGCCAGCAGTTTCACAGGGTCCAGGAACACCGGGGAGCTGTTTTTT	CASSFTGSRNTGELFF
.	TRBV7-3	.	TRBJ2-6	TGTGCCAGCAGCCAGCAGATAAGCTCTGGGGCCAACGTCCTGACTTTC	CASSQQISSGANVLTF
.	TRBV29-1	TRBD1	TRBJ1-1	TGCAGCGTCCCTAGGACAGGGCTGAACACTGAAGCTTTCTTT	CSVPRTGLNTEAFF
many	TRBV10-3	TRBD1	TRBJ2-7	TGTGCCATCAGTGAGGTAGGGCAGGGGGCTTACGAGCAGTACTTC	CAISEVGQGAYEQYF
many	TRBV12-3/TRBV12-4	TRBD1	TRBJ2-2	TGTGCCAGCAGTGGGACAGGGATCAACACCGGGGAGCTGTTTTTT	CASSGTGINTGELFF
many	TRBV11-2	TRBD2	TRBJ2-1	TGTGCCAGCAGACCAAGGACTAGCGGGAGGGCCAATGAGCAGTTCTTC	CASRPRTSGRANEQFF
.	TRBV11-3	.	TRBJ1-1	TGTGCCAGCAGCTTAGGTCCCGTAGACACTGAAGCTTTCTTT	CASSLGPVDTEAFF
few	TRBV15	.	TRBJ2-5	TGTGCCACCGGCAAAGAGACCCAGTACTTC	CATGKETQYF
many	TRBV2	.	TRBJ2-3	TGTGCCAGATCCTTAGCGGCATCCACAGATACGCAGTATTTT	CARSLAASTDTQYF